This T cell receptor (beta chain) was identified in a study of shared clonotypes between healthy human individuals. The CDR3 spans 13 residues. Trimming cost V 3 bases and J 0 bases, with 5 bases left between them. Looked up from germline, CDR1 is GTSNPN and CDR2 is SVGIG (reference sequence). The protocol was immunoSEQ multiplex PCR, while the TCRdb copy is restricted to in-frame clones and leaves out a portion. The sample gives a few million clones, just over 90% of which show up once; over 0.12% is in the top ten. General study points: The study found about 5% of naive CD4 clonotypes shared across several donors.

Remarks on this clone: What it binds is unknown.

V usage is TRBV30 and J usage is TRBJ2-2; D not resolved. Sequencing was performed on naive CD4+ T cells sorted from blood. The subset here: CD45RA+ positively selected. The TCR sequence derives from a man aged 18 to 29 in good health. The CDR3 nucleotides are TGTGCCTGGAGCACCACGAACACCGGGGAGCTGTTTTTT. Encoded protein: CAWSTTNTGELFF.